The clone carrying this T cell receptor (beta chain) was picked up a small number of times. This sample is drawn from a study of blood T cell repertoires in COVID-19. Profiled with immunoSEQ multiplex PCR; TCRdb holds only in-frame clones, not every one. The sample consists of about 150,000 clones, over 60% of them appearing once. Germline CDR1 SNHLY, CDR2 FYNNEI. Deletions cut 6 bases from V and 0 bases from J, with 13 bases between. This CDR3 has 15 residues. This chain connects TRBV2 to TRBJ2-3, with a tentative D call TRBD1 (5 bases). The receptor's source is a woman over 75 with acute or convalescent COVID-19. What was sequenced was peripheral blood. In nucleotides, the CDR3 is TGTGCCAGCAGAGCCGACAGATCAAGCACAGATACGCAGTATTTT. Translated, it gives CASRADRSSTDTQYF.